These T cell receptor beta chains were read from a single sample in a study of T cell responses to AZD1222 COVID-19 vaccine. Assay: immunoSEQ multiplex PCR; the TCRdb copy retains only in-frame clones and omits some. The table lists 120,000 to 150,000 clones, approximately 78% of them singletons. Sequenced material: peripheral blood, taken on day 0 of MenACWY control vaccination. Source of these receptors: an adult in good health. The CDR3 runs from the conserved cysteine through the conserved F or W.

j_call: TRBJ2-7
v_call: TRBV6-1
cdr3_aa: CASSEGDRGVYEQYF

j_call: TRBJ2-1
v_call: TRBV11-2
cdr3_aa: CASSLATSSYNEQFF

j_call: TRBJ2-1
v_call: TRBV19
cdr3_aa: CASSIDERFQQFF

j_call: TRBJ1-1
v_call: TRBV5-1
cdr3_aa: CASSLEGAIGYTEAFF

j_call: TRBJ1-4
v_call: TRBV3-1/TRBV3-2
cdr3_aa: CASSHPGQNGAGRKLFF

j_call: TRBJ2-5
v_call: TRBV20-1
cdr3_aa: CSATGETQYF

j_call: TRBJ1-2
v_call: TRBV5-4
cdr3_aa: CASSPTRGQNYGYTF

j_call: TRBJ1-5
v_call: TRBV6-5
cdr3_aa: CASSRTHDSNQPQHF

j_call: TRBJ1-2
v_call: TRBV5-4
cdr3_aa: CASSSAGTGGYGYTF

j_call: TRBJ2-5
v_call: TRBV5-1
cdr3_aa: CASSPQTDQETQYF

j_call: TRBJ1-4
v_call: TRBV28
cdr3_aa: CASSMDRGGNEKLFF

j_call: TRBJ2-1
v_call: TRBV7-6
cdr3_aa: CASSLLRTGNEQFF

j_call: TRBJ2-7
v_call: TRBV2
cdr3_aa: CASSESVSYYEQYF

j_call: TRBJ1-2
v_call: TRBV28
cdr3_aa: CASSSRGGEGYTF

j_call: TRBJ1-2
v_call: TRBV16
cdr3_aa: CASSHVLETGIGGYTF

j_call: TRBJ1-2
v_call: TRBV7-9
cdr3_aa: CASSRYSGYTF

j_call: TRBJ2-6
v_call: TRBV3-1/TRBV3-2
cdr3_aa: CASSPGPAGANVLTF

j_call: TRBJ2-1
v_call: TRBV5-1
cdr3_aa: CASSLAREATYNEQFF

j_call: TRBJ1-1
v_call: TRBV30
cdr3_aa: CAWSSWEGAFF

j_call: TRBJ1-6
v_call: TRBV3-1/TRBV3-2
cdr3_aa: CASSDRGYSSPLHF

j_call: TRBJ2-5
v_call: TRBV6-6
cdr3_aa: CASSQGEETQYF

j_call: TRBJ1-3
v_call: TRBV5-1
cdr3_aa: CASSLGERGSGSGNTIYF

j_call: TRBJ1-2
v_call: TRBV4-2
cdr3_aa: CASSQISGTGGAGYTF

j_call: TRBJ1-5
v_call: TRBV2
cdr3_aa: CASSGYLHQPQHF

j_call: TRBJ2-1
v_call: TRBV9
cdr3_aa: CASSVGALAGGNEQFF

j_call: TRBJ1-2
v_call: TRBV6-5
cdr3_aa: CASRGQIYGYTF

j_call: TRBJ2-7
v_call: TRBV10-2
cdr3_aa: CASSPLAGTSEQYF

j_call: TRBJ2-2
v_call: TRBV12-3/TRBV12-4
cdr3_aa: CASREGRSGELFF

j_call: TRBJ1-1
v_call: TRBV5-1
cdr3_aa: CASSRGPGASGDTEAFF